The 4 T cell receptor beta chains presented below share a single source sample, sequenced in a study. TCRdb analysed the 5' RACE reads with MiXCR anew, one entry per CDR3 protein. The sample yields thousands of distinct CDR3 sequences, just under 55% seen once. Cells sorted as Tregs were CD4+, CD25+ and CD127-/low. Sequencing was performed on Tregs sorted from a lymph node. Receptors were obtained from a female donor with breast cancer.

Details on this clonotype: Germline and junction disagree at one end, which may indicate a read error. The gene calls are TRBV6-5 and TRBJ2-3; D unclear. Germline lookup yields CDR1 MNHEY and CDR2 SVGAGI. The CDR3 contains 17 residues. The CDR3 bases are TGTACCAGCAGTAAATCCCTAGACATCTTTAGCACAGATACGCAGTATTTT. Amino acids: CTSSKSLDIFSTDTQYF.

This clonotype was observed a few times. The chain uses TRBV9 and TRBJ2-7; perhaps TRBD2 as D (6 bases). Deletions cut 6 bases from V and 5 bases from J, with 18 bases between. Germline V gene data show CDR1 as SGDLS and CDR2 as YYNGEE. The CDR3 is made up of 14 amino acids. The CDR3, as DNA: TGTGCCAGCACCCGAGACCCGGGAGATAACGAGCAGTACTTC. It encodes CASTRDPGDNEQYF.

The chain couples TRBV6-5 to TRBJ2-1; 8 bases line up with TRBD2. The CDR3 totals 15 residues. Unmatched junction bases numbered 11, after V lost 5 bases and J lost 8 bases. Per germline, CDR1 MNHEY and CDR2 SVGAGI. The CDR3 sequence is CASSTPAGGRDEQFF. DNA for the CDR3: TGTGCCAGCAGTACCCCGGCGGGGGGTAGGGATGAGCAGTTCTTC.

About this clonotype: Likely a read error: the CDR3 ends without its conserved phenylalanine or tryptophan. The chain combines TRBV4-3 with TRBJ2-1; no clear D gene. This CDR3 is built from 17 residues. Germline V CDR1 and CDR2: LGHNA, YSLEER. Trimming cost V 0 bases and J 1 base, with 13 bases left between them. CDR3 region: CASSQDLQVPSYNEQFL. CDR3 DNA sequence: TGCGCCAGCAGCCAAGATCTTCAGGTACCGTCCTACAATGAGCAGTTCCTC.